One sample yielded the 6 T cell receptor beta chains listed below, sequenced in a study of blood T cell repertoires in COVID-19. Assay used: immunoSEQ multiplex PCR; TCRdb lists only in-frame clones, some missing. The sample holds 300,000 to 350,000 clones; under 95% are singletons and the top ten take about 3.5%. The sequencing input was peripheral blood. These receptors originate from a woman aged 18-29 years who had recovered from COVID-19.

The chain employs TRBV6-5 and TRBJ1-2, with 7 bases lining up with TRBD1. Germline-derived CDR1 and CDR2 are MNHEY and SVGAGI. The trim removed 7 bases at V and 4 bases at J, leaving 6 bases unmatched. The CDR3 runs 13 residues. In DNA, the CDR3 is TGTGCCAGCACCAGGACAGGCGCCTATGGCTACACCTTC. Translation: CASTRTGAYGYTF.

The J gene is TRBJ2-3, the V gene TRBV18, with D uncertain. CDR1 is KGHSH and CDR2 is LQKENI in the germline V gene. There are 13 residues in the CDR3. The V end was cut by 2 bases, the J end by 1 base, with 4 bases between. The DNA of the CDR3 is TGTGCCAGCTCACCAGCAGGCACAGATACGCAGTATTTT. It specifies CASSPAGTDTQYF.

In this sample, this clone turned up once. The rearrangement uses TRBV19 and TRBJ1-5, with 9 bases matching TRBD1. The CDR3 is made up of 16 amino acids. J was trimmed by 2 bases and V by 3 bases; bases with no gene match: 5. Germline assignment: CDR1 LNHDA and CDR2 SQIVND (reference sequence). DNA of the CDR3: TGTGCCAGTAGTATGGGACAGGGTGGGCGCAATCAGCCCCAGCATTTT. Translation gives CASSMGQGGRNQPQHF. The full variable domain, rest sourced from reference TRBV19 and TRBJ1-5, is DGGITQSPKYLFRKEGQNVTLSCEQNLNHDAMYWYRQDPGQGLRLIYYSQIVNDFQKGDIAEGYSVSREKKESFPLTVTSAQKNPTAFYLCASSMGQGGRNQPQHFGDGTRLSIL.

The rearrangement uses TRBV6-1 and TRBJ2-3, with D uncertain. The CDR3 is 17 residues long. V lost 2 bases, J lost 0 bases, and 15 bases lay in between. The germline CDR1 and CDR2 sequences are MNHNS and SASEGT. The CDR3 loop is CASSESFPRFSTDTQYF. The CDR3 coding sequence is TGTGCCAGCAGTGAATCGTTCCCCAGATTTAGCACAGATACGCAGTATTTT.

The chain uses TRBV30 and TRBJ1-3, with 9 bases aligning to TRBD1. Germline V gene sequence: CDR1 GTSNPN, CDR2 SVGIG (reference sequence). CDR3 size: 14 residues. V lost 2 bases to trimming and J lost 4 bases; unmatched junction nucleotides: 3. The DNA for the CDR3 is TGTGCCTGGAGTACCGGGACAGGGGGAAACACCATATATTTT. This sequence encodes CAWSTGTGGNTIYF. The full variable domain, in which reference TRBV30 and TRBJ1-3 provide the parts outside the CDR3, is SQTIHQWPATLVQPVGSPLSLECTVEGTSNPNLYWYRQAAGRGLQLLFYSVGIGQISSEVPQNLSASRPQDRQFILSSKKLLLSDSGFYLCAWSTGTGGNTIYFGEGSWLTVV.

The chain uses TRBV5-1 and TRBJ1-4; 7 bases line up with TRBD1. The CDR3 is made up of 14 amino acids. The V gene's germline CDR1 is SGHRS and CDR2 YFSETQ. Germline trimming cut 0 bases from V and 7 bases from J; bases unmatched to any gene: 3. CDR3 sequence: CASSLGQGPEKLFF. DNA of the CDR3: TGCGCCAGCAGCTTGGGACAGGGACCTGAAAAACTGTTTTTT.